The clone carrying this T cell receptor beta chain has a handful of counts. As yet, its antigen is unknown. This record belongs to a study of OX40 agonist ivuxolimab in advanced cancers. Regarding the study as a whole: There was clonal expansion of CD4+ and CD8+ blood T cells by week 6 at 0.1 to 3.0 mg/kg.

Patients with autoimmune history or systemic immunosuppression were excluded. The CDR3 spans 13 residues. Trimming shortened V by 5 bases and J by 6 bases, and 14 bases separated the two germline ends. Germline V gene sequence: CDR1 SGHTA, CDR2 FQGTGA. TCRdb keeps only in-frame clones here, not all; method: immunoSEQ multiplex PCR. In the table there are 45,000 to 50,000 clones, 80% to 90% of which are singletons. V is TRBV7-3 and J is TRBJ2-7; D is possibly TRBD2 (5 bases). This receptor was obtained from an adult with an advanced solid tumor such as melanoma, head and neck, liver or kidney cancer. Sample: CD4+ or CD8+ T cells sorted from blood, taken in a trial of the OX40 agonist ivuxolimab. The CDR3 DNA is TGTGCCAGCAGCACCCGAGCGGTCTTCGAGCAGTACTTC. Encoded protein: CASSTRAVFEQYF.